The 20 T cell receptor beta chains presented below share a single source sample, sequenced in a study of shared clonotypes between healthy human individuals. Assay used: immunoSEQ multiplex PCR; TCRdb lists only in-frame clones, some missing. The sample comprises roughly 2,000,000 clones, just under 95% of which are singletons, and approximately 1.2% rests with the top ten. Only CD45RO-negative cells positively selected for CCR7 counted as naive CD8 cells, so terminally differentiated effector memory CD45RA+ cells were excluded. Sequencing was done on a sample of naive CD8+ T cells sorted from blood. Every receptor here comes from a man aged 18 to 29 in good health.

The V and J genes are TRBV11-3 and TRBJ2-7, with 10 bases aligning to TRBD1. Germline values: CDR1 SGHNT, CDR2 YENEEA. This CDR3 has 13 amino acids. V trimming: 3 bases; J trimming: 5 bases; junction bases outside the gene matches: 1. The CDR3 DNA reads TGTGCCAGCAGCTTCGGGACAGGGGACGAGCAGTACTTC. It specifies CASSFGTGDEQYF.

On this clone itself: In the same sample, other DNA sequences code for this CDR3. The chain employs TRBV19 and TRBJ2-7; D gene ambiguous. Germline assignment: CDR1 LNHDA and CDR2 SQIVND (reference sequence). V was shortened by 2 bases and J by 4 bases, with 6 bases between the two germline ends. The CDR3 is 12 amino acids. The DNA of the CDR3 is TGTGCCAGTAGTATAATAGGGTACGAGCAGTACTTC. Its protein product is CASSIIGYEQYF.

V usage is TRBV7-9 and J usage is TRBJ1-6; the D gene is possibly TRBD1 (5 bases). The CDR3 totals 13 residues. Between the trimmed V and J ends, which lost 2 bases and 10 bases, there was a span of 9 bases. Germline V CDR1 and CDR2: SEHNR, FQNEAQ (reference sequence). The CDR3 here is CASSLMSGSPLHF. CDR3 DNA: TGTGCCAGCAGCTTAATGTCAGGGTCACCCCTCCACTTT.

The chain couples TRBV13 to TRBJ1-2, with D hard to call. Per the germline V gene, CDR1 is PRHDT and CDR2 is FYEKMQ (reference sequence). The V gene lost 5 bases and the J gene lost 0 bases, with 16 bases spanning the gap. CDR3 length: 16 residues. CDR3 sequence reads: CASSVLMAATNYGYTF. CDR3 in DNA: TGTGCCAGCAGCGTGCTAATGGCAGCTACTAACTATGGCTACACCTTC.

The chain couples TRBV2 to TRBJ2-3; TRBD2 matches 10 bases. Losses at the gene ends were 2 bases for V and 5 bases for J; bases not matched to a gene: 4. The CDR3 contains 15 residues. CDR1 and CDR2 (germline): SNHLY, FYNNEI. The CDR3: CASSESSGSIDTQYF. The CDR3 DNA is TGTGCCAGCAGTGAATCTAGCGGGAGTATAGATACGCAGTATTTT.

The chain uses TRBV19 and TRBJ2-2, with D perhaps matching TRBD2 (5 bases). This CDR3 contains 17 residues. Between the trimmed V and J ends, which lost 3 bases and 3 bases, there was a span of 17 bases. Germline V lookup: CDR1 LNHDA, CDR2 SQIVND (reference sequence). The CDR3 protein is CASSIGKGSPDTGELFF. CDR3 DNA: TGTGCCAGTAGTATCGGGAAGGGTAGTCCGGACACCGGGGAGCTGTTTTTT.

The chain combines TRBV2 with TRBJ1-2; no clear D. The germline V and J ends were trimmed by 3 bases and 4 bases, with 9 bases remaining between them. The germline gives CDR1 SNHLY, CDR2 FYNNEI. The CDR3 loop spans 13 amino acids. The CDR3 loop reads CASSDIQSYGYTF. The CDR3 coding sequence is TGTGCCAGCAGTGATATACAGTCCTATGGCTACACCTTC.

The chain joins TRBV7-9 to TRBJ2-7; D perhaps matches TRBD1 (5 bases). Trimming cost V 1 base and J 3 bases, with 13 bases left between them. CDR1 SEHNR and CDR2 FQNEAQ come from the germline V gene (reference sequence). There are 15 residues in the CDR3. The CDR3 DNA follows: TGTGCCAGCAGCTTAGTACCCACAGGCGACTACGAGCAGTACTTC. It translates to CASSLVPTGDYEQYF.

In DNA, the CDR3 is TGTGCCAGCAGACCGGGGACTAGTTTGTATGAGCAGTTCTTC. Encoded protein: CASRPGTSLYEQFF. This chain links TRBV2 with TRBJ2-1; 8 bases match TRBD2. The CDR3 contains 14 residues. Unmatched junction bases numbered 9, after V lost 6 bases and J lost 8 bases. The V gene's germline CDR1 is SNHLY and CDR2 FYNNEI.

The chain joins TRBV2 to TRBJ1-5; D not resolved. The CDR3 has 15 residues. Germline lookup yields CDR1 SNHLY and CDR2 FYNNEI. Trimming took 8 bases from V and 3 from J, leaving 17 bases between them. CDR3 bases: TGTGCCAGCGCGGTATTCGGTATCGACAATCAGCCCCAGCATTTT. Its translation is CASAVFGIDNQPQHF. Based on the CDR3 plus reference TRBV2 and TRBJ1-5, the full variable domain is EPEVTQTPSHQVTQMGQEVILRCVPISNHLYFYWYRQILGQKVEFLVSFYNNEISEKSEIFDDQFSVERPDGSNFTLKIRSTKLEDSAMYFCASAVFGIDNQPQHFGDGTRLSIL.

This rearrangement joins TRBV5-6 to TRBJ2-5; D is unclear. The CDR3 covers 14 residues. V lost 1 base, J lost 4 bases, and 11 bases lay in between. Per germline, CDR1 SGHDT and CDR2 YYEEEE. The CDR3 nucleotides are TGTGCCAGCAGCTTGTATGCAGGAACAGAGACCCAGTACTTC. Amino acid sequence: CASSLYAGTETQYF.

The rearrangement uses TRBV11-2 and TRBJ2-7; weak D call: TRBD2 (6 bases). The V end was cut by 7 bases, the J end by 4 bases, with 17 bases between. Germline V lookup: CDR1 SGHAT, CDR2 FQNNGV. This CDR3 contains 14 residues. The CDR3 coding sequence is TGTGCCAGCACCTCTAGTGCGGGAACTTACGAGCAGTACTTC. Residues: CASTSSAGTYEQYF.

The genes are TRBV29-1 and TRBJ1-1; D gene ambiguous. Germline lookup yields CDR1 SQVTM and CDR2 ANQGSEA. The CDR3 has 12 residues. The V gene lost 4 bases and the J gene lost 1 base, with 7 bases spanning the gap. The chain's CDR3 is CSVAPGNTEAFF. The DNA of the CDR3 is TGCAGCGTTGCCCCGGGGAACACTGAAGCTTTCTTT.

This chain links TRBV29-1 with TRBJ1-2; D remains ambiguous. Germline V gene sequence: CDR1 SQVTM, CDR2 ANQGSEA. The CDR3 covers 11 residues. Deletions cut 3 bases from V and 8 bases from J, with 10 bases between. CDR3 in DNA: TGCAGCGTTGAGACGGAGGGAGGCTACACCTTC. Encoded protein: CSVETEGGYTF. Full variable domain (rest looked up from reference TRBV29-1 and TRBJ1-2): SAVISQKPSRDICQRGTSLTIQCQVDSQVTMMFWYRQQPGQSLTLIATANQGSEATYESGFVIDKFPISRPNLTFSTLTVSNMSPEDSSIYLCSVETEGGYTFGSGTRLTVV.

The chain recombines TRBV19 with TRBJ2-1; 9 nucleotides line up with TRBD2. Germline V CDR1 and CDR2: LNHDA, SQIVND (reference sequence). The CDR3 runs 13 residues. J was trimmed by 10 bases and V by 5 bases; bases with no gene match: 6. The CDR3 here is CASSAIAGVEQFF. CDR3 DNA: TGTGCCAGTAGTGCAATAGCGGGAGTGGAGCAGTTCTTC.

The chain is built from TRBV15 and TRBJ2-5; D uncertain. The CDR3 has 14 residues. Trimming removed 4 bases at V and 2 bases at J, with 11 bases between. The germline V gene has CDR1 LNHNV and CDR2 YYDKDF (reference sequence). Here the CDR3 DNA reads TGTGCCACCAGCAAAGGACGGCTACAAGAGACCCAGTACTTC. It encodes CATSKGRLQETQYF.

V usage is TRBV19 and J usage is TRBJ2-7, with 7 bases that match TRBD2. The V and J ends lost 4 bases and 1 base, in that order; junction bases with no gene match: 7. Germline V gene sequence: CDR1 LNHDA, CDR2 SQIVND (reference sequence). The CDR3 runs 15 residues. This CDR3 is CASSSGWGGSYEQYF. CDR3 nucleotide sequence: TGTGCCAGTAGTAGTGGCTGGGGGGGGTCCTACGAGCAGTACTTC. The whole variable domain, filled in from reference TRBV19 and TRBJ2-7, reads DGGITQSPKYLFRKEGQNVTLSCEQNLNHDAMYWYRQDPGQGLRLIYYSQIVNDFQKGDIAEGYSVSREKKESFPLTVTSAQKNPTAFYLCASSSGWGGSYEQYFGPGTRLTVT.

This chain links TRBV2 with TRBJ2-5; TRBD2 might be the D (6 bases). Germline V gene lookup returns CDR1 SNHLY and CDR2 FYNNEI. The germline V and J ends were trimmed by 3 bases and 2 bases, with 16 bases remaining between them. CDR3 size: 16 residues. The CDR3 DNA follows: TGTGCCAGCAGTGATCCTCCGGGACTGTCACAAGAGACCCAGTACTTC. Residues: CASSDPPGLSQETQYF.

The V gene is TRBV2, the J gene TRBJ2-7; 7 bases agree with TRBD2. Trimming took 4 bases from V and 0 from J; bases not matched to a gene: 6. CDR3 length: 15 amino acids. Germline assignment: CDR1 SNHLY and CDR2 FYNNEI. The CDR3 is CASSGEGQSSYEQYF. In DNA, the CDR3 is TGTGCCAGCAGTGGGGAGGGGCAGAGCTCCTACGAGCAGTACTTC.

The rearrangement uses TRBV10-3 and TRBJ2-3; a weak D match, TRBD2 (6 bases). Trimming removed 10 bases from V and 6 bases from J, with 17 bases in between. The CDR3 loop spans 13 amino acids. Germline V CDR1 and CDR2: ENHRY, SYGVKD. CDR3 sequence (DNA): TGTGCCACCTCCGGGACTTACTCCGATACGCAGTATTTT. Translating it yields CATSGTYSDTQYF.